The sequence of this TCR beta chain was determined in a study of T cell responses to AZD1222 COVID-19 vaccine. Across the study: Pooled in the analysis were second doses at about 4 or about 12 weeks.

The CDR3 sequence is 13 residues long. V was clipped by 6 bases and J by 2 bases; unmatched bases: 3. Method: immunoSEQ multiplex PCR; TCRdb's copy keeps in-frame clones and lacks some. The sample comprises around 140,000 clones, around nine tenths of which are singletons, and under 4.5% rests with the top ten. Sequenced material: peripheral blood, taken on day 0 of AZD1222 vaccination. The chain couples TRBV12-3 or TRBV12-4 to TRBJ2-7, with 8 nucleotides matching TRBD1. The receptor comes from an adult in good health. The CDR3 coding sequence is TGTGCCAGCAGCTCGACAGGGGCCTACGAGCAGTACTTC. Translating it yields CASSSTGAYEQYF.